The 3 T cell receptor beta chains below all came from one sample that was sequenced in a study of T cells in localized non-small cell lung cancer. Clones were sequenced by immunoSEQ multiplex PCR, and TCRdb holds only the in-frame ones, with some missing. The data show about 72,000 clones, 84% seen once. This specimen was peripheral blood, taken before any cancer treatment. The receptor set was obtained from a female donor of 60 years or more with stage I lung adenocarcinoma.

This clone was counted a single time. The chain carries TRBV5-1 and TRBJ2-7; 10 nucleotides align to TRBD1. Germline loops: CDR1 SGHRS, CDR2 YFSETQ. The CDR3 is 13 residues long. The J segment lost 5 bases and the V segment lost 8 bases, leaving 7 bases of the junction unmatched. The CDR3 is CASQKTGGDEQYF. The CDR3 DNA follows: TGCGCCAGTCAGAAGACAGGGGGCGACGAGCAGTACTTC.

The chain joins TRBV30 to TRBJ1-5, with D possibly being TRBD1 (6 bases). This CDR3 is 13 amino acids long. Between the trimmed V and J ends, which lost 2 bases and 7 bases, there was a span of 12 bases. Germline CDR1 and CDR2: GTSNPN and SVGIG (reference sequence). In DNA, the CDR3 is TGTGCCTGGAGTTCAGGGGATGGACAGCCCCAGCATTTT. Its translation: CAWSSGDGQPQHF.

This chain uses TRBV27 with TRBJ1-2; 7 bases match TRBD1. With V trimmed by 6 bases and J by 3 bases, 1 base remained unmatched. This CDR3 is built from 12 residues. CDR1 and CDR2 (germline): MNHEY, SMNVEV (reference sequence). Here the CDR3 reads CASRTGYYGYTF. DNA of the CDR3: TGTGCCAGCAGGACAGGGTACTATGGCTACACCTTC.